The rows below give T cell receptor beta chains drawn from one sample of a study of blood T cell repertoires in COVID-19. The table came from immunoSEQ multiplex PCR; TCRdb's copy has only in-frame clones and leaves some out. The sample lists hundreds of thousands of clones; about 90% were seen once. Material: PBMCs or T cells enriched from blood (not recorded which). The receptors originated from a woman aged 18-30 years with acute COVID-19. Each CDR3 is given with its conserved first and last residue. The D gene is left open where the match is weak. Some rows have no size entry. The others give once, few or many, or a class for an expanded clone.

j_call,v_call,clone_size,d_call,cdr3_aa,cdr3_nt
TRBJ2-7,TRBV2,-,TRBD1,CASRDTYGQGAPDEQYF,TGTGCCAGCAGAGACACTTACGGACAGGGGGCACCGGACGAGCAGTACTTC
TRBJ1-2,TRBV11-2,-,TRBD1,CASSLNRGARTF,TGTGCCAGCAGCTTGAACAGGGGGGCTAGGACCTTC
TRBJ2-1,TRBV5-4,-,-,CASSSFRGGAYNEQFF,TGTGCCAGCAGCTCCTTCAGAGGAGGGGCCTACAATGAGCAGTTCTTC
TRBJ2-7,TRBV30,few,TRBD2,CAWGLALEQYF,TGTGCCTGGGGACTAGCGCTCGAGCAGTACTTC
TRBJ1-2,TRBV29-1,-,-,CSVVRENYGYTF,TGCAGCGTTGTCAGGGAAAACTATGGCTACACCTTC
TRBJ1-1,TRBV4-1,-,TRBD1,CASSQAVWRGRNTEAFF,TGCGCCAGCAGCCAAGCGGTTTGGAGGGGGCGGAACACTGAAGCTTTCTTT
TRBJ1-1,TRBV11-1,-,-,CASSQGQRTEAFF,TGTGCCAGCAGCCAAGGACAGCGTACTGAAGCTTTCTTT
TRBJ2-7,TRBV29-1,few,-,CSVGPGVDFYEQYF,TGCAGCGTTGGTCCAGGGGTCGATTTTTACGAGCAGTACTTC
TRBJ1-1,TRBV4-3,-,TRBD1,CASSHSDRGGEAFF,TGCGCCAGCAGCCACTCAGACAGGGGAGGTGAAGCTTTCTTT
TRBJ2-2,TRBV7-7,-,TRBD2,CASSLAPSGDGGELFF,TGTGCTAGCAGCTTGGCTCCTAGCGGGGACGGCGGGGAGCTGTTTTTT
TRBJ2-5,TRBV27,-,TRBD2,CASSLTWGLGETQYF,TGTGCCAGCAGTTTAACATGGGGACTAGGAGAGACCCAGTACTTC
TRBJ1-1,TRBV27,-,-,CASSRLGSEAFF,TGTGCCAGCAGCCGACTAGGGTCTGAAGCTTTCTTT
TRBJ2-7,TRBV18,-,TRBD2,CASSPPLILAEPLKDEQYF,TGTGCCAGCTCACCACCGCTAATACTAGCGGAGCCCCTTAAAGACGAGCAGTACTTC
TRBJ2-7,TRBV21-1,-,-,CASSIRDRGKYEQYF,TGTGCCAGCAGCATCCGGGACAGGGGCAAGTACGAGCAGTACTTC
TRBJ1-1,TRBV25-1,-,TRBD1,CASKTGLNTEAFF,TGTGCCAGCAAGACAGGGCTGAACACTGAAGCTTTCTTT
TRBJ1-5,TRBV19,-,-,CASSLAGNQPQHF,TGTGCCAGTAGTCTCGCCGGTAATCAGCCCCAGCATTTT
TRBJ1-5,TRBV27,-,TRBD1,CASSPRDRVVGQPQHF,TGTGCCAGCAGTCCGCGGGACAGGGTTGTAGGGCAGCCCCAGCATTTT
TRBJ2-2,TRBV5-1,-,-,CASSLDGGNVITGELFF,TGCGCCAGCAGCTTGGATGGCGGGAACGTTATCACCGGGGAGCTGTTTTTT
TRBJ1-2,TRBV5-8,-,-,CASSLVSGSGYTF,TGTGCCAGCAGCTTGGTTTCGGGGTCTGGCTACACCTTC
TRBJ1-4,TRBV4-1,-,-,CASSQRGQGLKKLFF,TGCGCCAGCAGCCAGCGGGGGCAGGGCTTGAAGAAACTGTTTTTT
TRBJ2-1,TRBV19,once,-,CASSSQNQNNEQFF,TGTGCCAGTAGTTCTCAAAACCAGAACAATGAGCAGTTCTTC
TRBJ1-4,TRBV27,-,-,CASSPSLLQGPFATNEKLFF,TGTGCCAGCAGTCCCTCTCTATTACAGGGACCCTTTGCAACTAATGAAAAACTGTTTTTT
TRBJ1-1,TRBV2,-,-,CASRKQGTEAFF,TGTGCCAGCAGGAAGCAGGGAACTGAAGCTTTCTTT
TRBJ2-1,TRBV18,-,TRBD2,CASSPQGGISSYNEQFF,TGTGCCAGCTCACCACAGGGAGGGATTAGCTCCTACAATGAGCAGTTCTTC
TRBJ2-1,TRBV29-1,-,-,CSAPTRAGPYSEQFF,TGCAGCGCGCCGACCCGGGCGGGACCGTACAGTGAGCAGTTCTTC
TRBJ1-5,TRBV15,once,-,CATSRRGRGGNQPQHF,TGTGCCACCAGCAGGAGGGGCAGGGGAGGCAATCAGCCCCAGCATTTT
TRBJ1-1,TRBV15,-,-,CATSRDPGNTEAFF,TGTGCCACCAGCAGAGATCCAGGTAACACTGAAGCTTTCTTT
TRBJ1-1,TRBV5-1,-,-,CASSLDGRERNGKDTEAFF,TGCGCCAGCAGCTTGGATGGGAGGGAAAGAAATGGAAAGGACACTGAAGCTTTCTTT
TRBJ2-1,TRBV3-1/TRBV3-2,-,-,CASVGVYNEQFF,TGTGCCAGCGTGGGAGTATACAATGAGCAGTTCTTC